The T cell receptor (beta chain) under discussion was sequenced for a study of shared clonotypes between healthy human individuals. Study-level background: Donors had three CD4 naive, three CD4 memory, two CD8 naive and one CD8 memory plate apiece.

Germline CDR1 and CDR2: SGHVS and FNYEAQ. The V and J ends lost 5 bases and 2 bases respectively, with 10 bases between them. The CDR3 extends over 15 amino acids. CD45RO-negative, CCR7-selected cells formed the naive CD8 fraction, which excluded terminally differentiated effector memory CD45RA+ cells. Those who donated were healthy HIV-negative adults, with no recent acute infections or vaccinations reported. Libraries were prepared by immunoSEQ multiplex PCR; TCRdb keeps only in-frame clonotypes and omits some of them. The top ten hold roughly 1.1% of the sample, which has some 2.1 million clones, approximately 95% seen once.

The chain recombines TRBV7-6 with TRBJ1-6, with D unclear. The sample comprised naive CD8+ T cells sorted from blood. The receptor was derived from a man younger than 35 in good health. The CDR3 protein is CASSESSTYNSPLHF. The DNA of the CDR3 is TGTGCCAGCAGCGAATCCAGCACCTATAATTCACCCCTCCACTTT.